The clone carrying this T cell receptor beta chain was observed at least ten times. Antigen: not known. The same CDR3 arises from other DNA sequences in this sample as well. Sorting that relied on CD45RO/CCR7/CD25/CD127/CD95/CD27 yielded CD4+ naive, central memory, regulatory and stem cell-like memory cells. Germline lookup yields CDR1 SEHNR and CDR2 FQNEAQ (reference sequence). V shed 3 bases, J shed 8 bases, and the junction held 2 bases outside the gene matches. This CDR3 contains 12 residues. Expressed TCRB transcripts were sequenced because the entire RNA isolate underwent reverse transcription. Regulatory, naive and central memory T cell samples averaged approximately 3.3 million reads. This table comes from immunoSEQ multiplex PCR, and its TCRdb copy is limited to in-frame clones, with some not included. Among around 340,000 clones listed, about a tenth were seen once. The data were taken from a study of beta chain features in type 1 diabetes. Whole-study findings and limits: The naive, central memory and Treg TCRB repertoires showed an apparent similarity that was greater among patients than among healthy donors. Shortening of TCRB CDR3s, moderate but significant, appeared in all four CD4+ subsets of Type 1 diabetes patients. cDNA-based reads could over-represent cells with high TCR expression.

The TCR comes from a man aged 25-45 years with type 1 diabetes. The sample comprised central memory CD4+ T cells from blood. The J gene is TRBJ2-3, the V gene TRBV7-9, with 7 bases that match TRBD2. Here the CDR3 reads CASSLTGGTQYF. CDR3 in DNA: TGTGCCAGCAGCTTGACGGGAGGTACGCAGTATTTT.